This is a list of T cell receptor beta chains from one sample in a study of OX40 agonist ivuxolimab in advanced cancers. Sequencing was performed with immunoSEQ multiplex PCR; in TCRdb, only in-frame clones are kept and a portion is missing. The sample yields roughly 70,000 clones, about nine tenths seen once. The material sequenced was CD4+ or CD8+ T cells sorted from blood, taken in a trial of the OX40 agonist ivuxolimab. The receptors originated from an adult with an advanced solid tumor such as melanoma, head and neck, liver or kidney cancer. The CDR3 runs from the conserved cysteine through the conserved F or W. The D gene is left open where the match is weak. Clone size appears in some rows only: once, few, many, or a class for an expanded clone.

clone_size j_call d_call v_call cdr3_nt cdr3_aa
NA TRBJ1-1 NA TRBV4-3 TGCGCCAGCAGAAAAACAGGCCAAAACACTGAAGCTTTCTTT CASRKTGQNTEAFF
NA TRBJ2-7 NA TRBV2 TGTGCCAGCAGTATAAGACGGGACTCCTACGAGCAGTACTTC CASSIRRDSYEQYF
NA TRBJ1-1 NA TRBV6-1 TGTGCCAGCAGTGAATTGGGTGAAGCTTTCTTT CASSELGEAFF
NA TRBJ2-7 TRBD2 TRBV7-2 TGTGCCAGCAGCTTAAGCGGGAGCTCCTACGAGCAGTACTTC CASSLSGSSYEQYF
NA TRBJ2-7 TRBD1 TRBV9 TGTGCCAGCAGCGCCAGGGACAGCTCCTACGAGCAGTACTTC CASSARDSSYEQYF
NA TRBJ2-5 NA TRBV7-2 TGTGCCAGCAGCGACCAAGAGACCCAGTACTTC CASSDQETQYF
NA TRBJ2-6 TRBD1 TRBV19 TGTGCCAGTAGTATGACAGGGGAGAATGGGGCCAACGTCCTGACTTTC CASSMTGENGANVLTF
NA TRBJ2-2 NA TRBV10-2 TGCGCCAGCAGTGAGTCTGCGAACACCGGGGAGCTGTTTTTT CASSESANTGELFF
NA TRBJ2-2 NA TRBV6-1 TGTGCCAGCAGTGAAGCGGGAAGACCCGGGGAGCTGTTTTTT CASSEAGRPGELFF
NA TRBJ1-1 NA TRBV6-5 TGTGCCAGCAACGGACACACTGAAGCTTTCTTT CASNGHTEAFF
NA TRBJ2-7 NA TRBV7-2 TGTGCCAGCAGCTTCCCTCAGCAATACGAGCAGTACTTC CASSFPQQYEQYF
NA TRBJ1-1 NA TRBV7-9 TGTGCCAGCAGCTTACATGGCACGAACACTGAAGCTTTCTTT CASSLHGTNTEAFF
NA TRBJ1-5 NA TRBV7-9 TGTGCCAGCAGTGCCGACCTGGGGAATCAGCCCCAGCATTTT CASSADLGNQPQHF
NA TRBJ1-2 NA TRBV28 TGTGCCAGCAGTTCCACTAACTATGGCTACACCTTC CASSSTNYGYTF
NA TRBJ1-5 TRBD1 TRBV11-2 TGTGCCAGCAGCTTGGAAGACAGGGGAAGTCAGCCCCAGCATTTT CASSLEDRGSQPQHF
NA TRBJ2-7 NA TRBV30 TGTGCCTGGAGTGCCGTCTACGAGCAGTACTTC CAWSAVYEQYF
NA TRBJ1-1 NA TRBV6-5 TGTGCCAGCAGTCAGAGGTGGAACACTGAAGCTTTCTTT CASSQRWNTEAFF
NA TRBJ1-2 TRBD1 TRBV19 TGTGCCAGTAGTGGACAGGCCCTTTATGGCTACACCTTC CASSGQALYGYTF
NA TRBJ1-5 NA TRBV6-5 TGTGCCAGCAGCTACCAGGGGTATCAGCCCCAGCATTTT CASSYQGYQPQHF
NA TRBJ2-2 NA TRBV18 TGTGCCAGCTCACCAGCCGCGAACACCGGGGAGCTGTTTTTT CASSPAANTGELFF
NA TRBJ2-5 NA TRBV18 TGTGCCAGCGCTAAAGCGGCCAGCCAGTACCAAGAGACCCAGTACTTC CASAKAASQYQETQYF
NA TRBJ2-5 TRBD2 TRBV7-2 TGTGCCAGCAGCTCGGGGTCGGGGGGAGTGGGTGAGACCCAGTACTTC CASSSGSGGVGETQYF
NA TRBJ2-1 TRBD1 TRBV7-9 TGTGCCAGCAGCTCCTACAGGGGGGAGTACAATGAGCAGTTCTTC CASSSYRGEYNEQFF
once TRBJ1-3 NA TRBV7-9 TGTGCCAGCAGCTGGACAGAGTTGTCAAACACCATATATTTT CASSWTELSNTIYF
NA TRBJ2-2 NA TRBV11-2 TGTGCCAGCAGCTTAGGTGGGGCTAGCGATAGCACCGGGGAGCTGTTTTTT CASSLGGASDSTGELFF
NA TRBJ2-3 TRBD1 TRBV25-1 TGTGCCAGCAGTGGATCACAGGGGAGCGCAGATACGCAGTATTTT CASSGSQGSADTQYF
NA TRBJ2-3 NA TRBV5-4 TGTGCCAGCAGTCACCCGAATGGAGATACGCAGTATTTT CASSHPNGDTQYF
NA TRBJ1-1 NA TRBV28 TGTGCCAGCAGCCCTACATACACTGAAGCTTTCTTT CASSPTYTEAFF
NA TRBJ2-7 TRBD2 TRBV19 TGTGCCAGTAGTCTCCCGGGGGGGAGGAGCTCCTACGAGCAGTACTTC CASSLPGGRSSYEQYF
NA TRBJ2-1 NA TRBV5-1 TGCGCCAGCAGCGCCCAGGGACAGGGCGGCCTAGCGGGAAGGTACAATGAGCAGTTCTTC CASSAQGQGGLAGRYNEQFF
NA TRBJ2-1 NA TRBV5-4 TGTGCCAGCAGCCCGTGGCCCCCCGGGGGAGAGCAGTTCTTC CASSPWPPGGEQFF
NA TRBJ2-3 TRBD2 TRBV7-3 TGTGCCAGCAGCTTAATAGCGGGGGGAAGCACAGATACGCAGTATTTT CASSLIAGGSTDTQYF
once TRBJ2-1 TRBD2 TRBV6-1 TGTGCCAGCAGTTCGACTAGCGGGATTGTTAGTGAGCAGTTCTTC CASSSTSGIVSEQFF
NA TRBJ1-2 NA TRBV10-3 TGTGCCATGGGCAACACCTTAAGAGGATATGGCTACACCTTC CAMGNTLRGYGYTF
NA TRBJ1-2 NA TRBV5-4 TGTGCCAGCAGCTTGGCCTTTCAGGGAGGGAACTATGGCTACACCTTC CASSLAFQGGNYGYTF
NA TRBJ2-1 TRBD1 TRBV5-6 TGTGCCAGCAGCTTTTTGTCCTGGGACAGCTCCTACAATGAGCAGTTCTTC CASSFLSWDSSYNEQFF
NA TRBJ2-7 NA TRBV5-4 TGTGCCAGCAGCTGGCGGGACGAGCAGTACTTC CASSWRDEQYF
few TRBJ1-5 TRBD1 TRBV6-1 TGTGCCAGCAGTGGGAGGGGGCAGAATCAGCCCCAGCATTTT CASSGRGQNQPQHF
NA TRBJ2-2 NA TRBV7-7 TGTGCTAGCAGCCCCGGAACCACCGGGGAGCTGTTTTTT CASSPGTTGELFF
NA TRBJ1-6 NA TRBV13 TGTGCCAGCAGCTTAATCGGTCTGCCGGGGGATTCACCCCTCCACTTT CASSLIGLPGDSPLHF
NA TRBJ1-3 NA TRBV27 TGTGCCAGCAGTTCGTACGGCTCTGGAAACACCATATATTTT CASSSYGSGNTIYF
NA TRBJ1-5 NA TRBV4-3 TGCGCCAGCAGCGAAAGGACAGATCAGCCCCAGCATTTT CASSERTDQPQHF